The 10 T cell receptor beta chains listed next were all sequenced from one sample in a study of Graves' ophthalmopathy and Graves' hyperthyroidism. TCR beta CDR3 regions were amplified from RNA transcripts. First-round RT-PCR with HTBI primers preceded a second-round multiplex PCR. MiXCR, applied by TCRdb to the multiplex PCR reads, yields one record per CDR3 protein. This repertoire shows tens of thousands of distinct CDR3 sequences, 40% to 65% found once; its top ten account for 18%. Material: peripheral blood. The receptors derive from an adult man with Graves' ophthalmopathy.

This clonotype ranks as medium-sized. The chain links TRBV10-1 to TRBJ2-3, with D perhaps TRBD2 (6 bases). Germline V CDR1 and CDR2: WNHNN, SYGVQD (reference sequence). V gave up 2 bases and J gave up 2 bases, with 11 bases separating them. The CDR3 length is 15 residues. The CDR3 loop reads CASSEGSGVTDTQYF. The CDR3, as DNA: TGCGCCAGCAGTGAGGGTAGCGGAGTCACAGATACGCAGTATTTT.

The DNA of the CDR3 is TGTGCCAGCAGTGAACAAGCCGGGAGCACAGATACGCAGTATTTT. Translated, it gives CASSEQAGSTDTQYF. This chain uses TRBV6-1 with TRBJ2-3, with no clear D. This CDR3 has 15 amino acids. Germline CDR1 reads MNHNS; CDR2 reads SASEGT. Trimming shortened V by 2 bases and J by 0 bases, and 9 bases separated the two germline ends.

The rearrangement links TRBV12-3 or TRBV12-4 to TRBJ2-3; D may be TRBD2 (6 bases). CDR3 length: 11 amino acids. V lost 6 bases to trimming and J lost 9 bases, with 10 bases between them. The CDR3 bases are TGTGCCAGCAGCCAACGGGGGACGCAGTATTTT. Its translation: CASSQRGTQYF.

For this clonotype: At one end the junction does not follow the germline gene, possibly because of a read error. The chain is built from TRBV6-1 and TRBJ2-1; possibly TRBD1 for D (5 bases). Looked up from germline, CDR1 is MNHNS and CDR2 is SASEGT. The CDR3 sequence is 12 residues long. The CDR3 loop is CASKQAYNEQFF. The CDR3 DNA reads as TGTGCCAGCAAACAGGCCTACAATGAGCAATTCTTC.

This clonotype was seen at least ten times. The chain employs TRBV5-1 and TRBJ2-5, with unresolved D. V was cut by 0 bases and J by 2 bases, with 8 bases left in between. CDR1 is SGHRS and CDR2 is YFSETQ in the germline V gene. This CDR3 contains 14 residues. CDR3 bases: TGCGCCAGCAGCTTGGCCTACCGACAAGAGACCCAGTACTTC. Protein sequence: CASSLAYRQETQYF.

The rearrangement joins TRBV7-8 to TRBJ1-1; TRBD1 matches at 8 bases. CDR3 length equals 16 residues. CDR1 is SGHVS, CDR2 FQNEAQ, per germline. Germline trimming cut 4 bases from V and 5 bases from J; bases unmatched to any gene: 12. CDR3 sequence reads: CASSSTAGGKGTEAFF. For the CDR3, the DNA is TGTGCCAGCAGCTCAACGGCAGGGGGCAAGGGGACTGAAGCTTTCTTT.

This clonotype was detected only a few times. This chain connects TRBV29-1 to TRBJ1-4; the D gene is possibly TRBD1 (5 bases). Per the germline V gene, CDR1 is SQVTM and CDR2 is ANQGSEA. V was cut by 3 bases and J by 8 bases, with 10 bases left in between. This CDR3 comprises 12 residues. CDR3 bases: TGCAGCGTTGACGAGGGGAACGAAAAACTGTTTTTT. This codes for CSVDEGNEKLFF.

J is TRBJ1-6 and V is TRBV5-4; D gene unclear. CDR3 length: 13 amino acids. Germline V lookup: CDR1 SGHNT, CDR2 YYREEE (reference sequence). Trimming removed 4 bases at V and 7 bases at J, with 9 bases between. The CDR3 spells CASSLGRNSPLHF. The CDR3 bases are TGTGCCAGCAGCCTGGGTCGGAATTCACCCCTCCACTTT.

This clonotype appeared many times. This sequence joins TRBV5-1 and TRBJ1-2, with 9 bases lining up with TRBD1. The J segment lost 3 bases and the V segment lost 4 bases, leaving 7 bases of the junction unmatched. The CDR3 covers 15 residues. Germline V gives CDR1 SGHRS, CDR2 YFSETQ. CDR3 in amino acids: CASSVGTGHYYGYTF. The CDR3 coding sequence is TGCGCCAGCAGCGTGGGGACAGGGCACTACTATGGCTACACCTTC. The full variable domain, completed using reference TRBV5-1 and TRBJ1-2, is KAGVTQTPRYLIKTRGQQVTLSCSPISGHRSVSWYQQTPGQGLQFLFEYFSETQRNKGNFPGRFSGRQFSNSRSEMNVSTLELGDSALYLCASSVGTGHYYGYTFGSGTRLTVV.

This clonotype showed up many times. V and J are TRBV5-1 and TRBJ1-2; D unresolved. CDR1 is SGHRS and CDR2 is YFSETQ in the germline V gene. Trimming removed 2 bases at V and 0 bases at J, with 14 bases between. This CDR3 comprises 16 residues. CDR3 nucleotide sequence: TGCGCCAGCAGCTTCAGGACGGGATCCTCTAACTATGGCTACACCTTC. It yields the protein CASSFRTGSSNYGYTF.